Sequencing of this T cell receptor (beta chain) was carried out in a study of Ad26.COV2.S vaccination and SARS-CoV-2 variants. Study-level points and caveats: Spike-specific CD8+ and CD4+ T cell responses reportedly showed substantial breadth after vaccination.

Treatment of the sample: some 19 received Ad26.COV2.S at low or high dose, single or two shots; about 5 received placebo; per-sample allocation not given. It was on day 63 after the first vaccine or placebo injection that samples were taken. Regarding this clone: The antigen is not known.

Germline-derived CDR1 and CDR2 are LGHNA and YSLEER. The CDR3 sequence is 17 residues long. V lost 0 bases and J lost 0, with 9 bases in between. The method was immunoSEQ multiplex PCR; TCRdb's version includes in-frame clones alone and lacks a portion of them. The table lists approximately 420,000 clones, 85% to 90% of them singletons, with about 3.5% in the top ten. The source of this sequence is a person aged 18-65 years who received the Ad26.COV2.S COVID-19 vaccine or a placebo. The material was peripheral blood, obtained in a trial of Ad26.COV2.S vaccine versus placebo. The V gene is TRBV4-3, the J gene TRBJ2-6; no firm D call. The DNA of the CDR3 is TGCGCCAGCAGCCAAGATCCCGTGAGCTCTGGGGCCAACGTCCTGACTTTC. It codes for CASSQDPVSSGANVLTF.